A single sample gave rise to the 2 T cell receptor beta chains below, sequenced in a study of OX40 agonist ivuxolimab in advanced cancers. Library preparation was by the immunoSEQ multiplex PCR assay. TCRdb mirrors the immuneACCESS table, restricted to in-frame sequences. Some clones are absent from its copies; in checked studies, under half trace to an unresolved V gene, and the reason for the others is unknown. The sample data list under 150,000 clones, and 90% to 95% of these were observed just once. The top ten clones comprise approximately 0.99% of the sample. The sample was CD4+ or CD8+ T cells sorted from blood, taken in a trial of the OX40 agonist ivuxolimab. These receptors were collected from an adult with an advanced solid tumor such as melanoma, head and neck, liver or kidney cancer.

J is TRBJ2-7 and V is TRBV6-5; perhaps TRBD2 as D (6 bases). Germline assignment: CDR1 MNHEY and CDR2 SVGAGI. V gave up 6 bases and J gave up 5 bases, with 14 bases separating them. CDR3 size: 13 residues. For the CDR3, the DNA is TGTGCCAGCAGCCAGGCGGGGATCCACGAGCAGTACTTC. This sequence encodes CASSQAGIHEQYF.

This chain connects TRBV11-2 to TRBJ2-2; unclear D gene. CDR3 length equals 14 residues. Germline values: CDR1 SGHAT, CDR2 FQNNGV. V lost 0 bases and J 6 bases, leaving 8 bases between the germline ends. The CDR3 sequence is CASSLERLAGELFF. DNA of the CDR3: TGTGCCAGCAGCTTAGAGCGTCTTGCCGGGGAGCTGTTTTTT.